This TCR beta chain comes out of a study of cytomegalovirus exposure and HLA in healthy donors. Findings and limits, study-wide: Fewer N-insertions (relative to the roughly 730-donor mean) were reportedly seen in an Asian-associated ancestry cluster in a later analysis. CMV serostatus alone was available as immune exposure information.

Looked up from germline, CDR1 is LNHDA and CDR2 is SQIVND (reference sequence). This CDR3 contains 9 residues. V was clipped by 11 bases and J by 8 bases, with 7 bases between them. Comments on this clone: Its antigen is currently unknown.

PCR employed 60 Vbeta and 13 Jbeta primers. Source study methods: A follow-up analysis tallied 65 million to 80 million unique TCR beta chains, roughly 10 million shared. Only in-frame clones appear in the TCRdb table, and some are missing; sequencing was by immunoSEQ multiplex PCR. That table is the source of V, J and clone size, and D and trimming were worked out from the DNA. The top ten hold roughly 6.3% of the sample, which has approximately 140,000 clones, around 74% seen once. This receptor was taken from a man aged 45-60 years in good health and CMV-seropositive. This sequence joins TRBV19 and TRBJ2-1; possible D gene TRBD1, 6 bases. Source material: PBMCs. The CDR3 here is CAGGYEQFF. DNA for the CDR3: TGTGCCGGGGGCTATGAGCAGTTCTTC.